The 3 T cell receptor beta chains below come from one sample, sequenced in a study of beta chain features in type 1 diabetes. Study conclusions and caveats: In every one of the four CD4+ subsets, TCRB CDR3s were moderately but significantly shorter in Type 1 diabetes patients.

Since all of the isolated RNA was reverse transcribed, expressed TCRB transcripts were what got sequenced. The assay was immunoSEQ multiplex PCR, and TCRdb's table has in-frame clones only and misses some. The sample carries hundreds of thousands of clones, more than 13% recorded once. Their specific antigens are unknown. Source material: naive CD4+ T cells from blood. The receptor source for this set is a young man with type 1 diabetes.

This clone showed up just a few times. The chain has TRBV9 and TRBJ2-1; a possible D gene is TRBD2 (7 bases). Trimming took 9 bases from V and 0 from J, leaving 22 bases between them. This CDR3 region has 17 residues. Looked up from germline, CDR1 is SGDLS and CDR2 is YYNGEE. CDR3 nucleotides: TGTGCCAAAATGGGGGGGCTAGCGGAATACTCCTACAATGAGCAGTTCTTC. Protein product: CAKMGGLAEYSYNEQFF. The entire variable domain, with the rest obtained from reference TRBV9 and TRBJ2-1, is as follows: DSGVTQTPKHLITATGQRVTLRCSPRSGDLSVYWYQQSLDQGLQFLIQYYNGEERAKGNILERFSAQQFPDLHSELNLSSLELGDSALYFCAKMGGLAEYSYNEQFFGPGTRLTVL.

This chain links TRBV11-2 with TRBJ2-7, with a weak D call TRBD1 (7 bases). From germline, CDR1 is SGHAT and CDR2 FQNNGV. Trimming took 3 bases from V and 5 from J, leaving 17 bases between them. The CDR3 length is 15 residues. CDR3 residues: CASSLRWQGGHEQYF. CDR3 sequence (DNA): TGTGCCAGCAGCTTGCGTTGGCAGGGGGGCCACGAGCAGTACTTC.

The chain employs TRBV28 and TRBJ1-2; TRBD1 matches at 7 bases. This CDR3 comprises 12 residues. Per germline, CDR1 MDHEN and CDR2 SYDVKM. The V gene end was trimmed by 6 bases and the J gene end by 7 bases; junction bases not matched to a gene: 5. The CDR3 spells CASSLDRAGYTF. The DNA for the CDR3 is TGTGCCAGCAGCCTTGACAGGGCTGGCTACACCTTC.